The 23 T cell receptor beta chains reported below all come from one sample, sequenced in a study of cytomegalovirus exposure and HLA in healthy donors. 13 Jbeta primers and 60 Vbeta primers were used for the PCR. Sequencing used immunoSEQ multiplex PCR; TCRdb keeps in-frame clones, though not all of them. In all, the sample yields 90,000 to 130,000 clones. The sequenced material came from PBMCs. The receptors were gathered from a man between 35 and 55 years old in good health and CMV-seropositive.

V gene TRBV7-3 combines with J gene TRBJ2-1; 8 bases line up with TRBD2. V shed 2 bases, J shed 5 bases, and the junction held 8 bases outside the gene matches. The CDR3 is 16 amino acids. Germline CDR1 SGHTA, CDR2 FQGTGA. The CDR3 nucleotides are TGTGCCAGCAGCTTAGGCCCGCTAGCGGGTGACAATGAGCAGTTCTTC. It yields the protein CASSLGPLAGDNEQFF.

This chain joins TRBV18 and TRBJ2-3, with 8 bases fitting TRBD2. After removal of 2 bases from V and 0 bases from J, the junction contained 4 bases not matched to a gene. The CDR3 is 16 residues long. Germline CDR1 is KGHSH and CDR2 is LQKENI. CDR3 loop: CASSPSGRPSTDTQYF. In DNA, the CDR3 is TGTGCCAGCTCACCAAGCGGGAGACCTAGCACAGATACGCAGTATTTT.

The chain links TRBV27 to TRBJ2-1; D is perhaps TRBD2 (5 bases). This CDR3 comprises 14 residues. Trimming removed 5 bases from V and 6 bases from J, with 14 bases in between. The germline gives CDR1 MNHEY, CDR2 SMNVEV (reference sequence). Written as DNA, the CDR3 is TGTGCCAGCAGTCCGCCCCCGGGGAGCAATGAGCAGTTCTTC. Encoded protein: CASSPPPGSNEQFF.

CDR3 sequence reads: CASSQASGSTDTQYF. The CDR3 DNA sequence: TGCGCCAGCAGCCAGGCTAGCGGGAGTACAGATACGCAGTATTTT. The V gene is TRBV4-1, the J gene TRBJ2-3; 10 bases align to TRBD2. Germline assignment: CDR1 MGHRA and CDR2 YSYEKL. This CDR3 has 15 amino acids. The junction had 3 bases not matched to a gene; V was cut back by 3 bases and J by 3 bases.

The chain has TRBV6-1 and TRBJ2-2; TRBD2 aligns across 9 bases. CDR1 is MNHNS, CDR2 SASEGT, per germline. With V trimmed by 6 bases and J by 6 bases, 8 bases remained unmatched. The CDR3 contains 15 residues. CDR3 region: CASSELAGVAGELFF. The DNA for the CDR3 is TGTGCCAGCAGCGAACTAGCGGGCGTAGCCGGGGAGCTGTTTTTT.

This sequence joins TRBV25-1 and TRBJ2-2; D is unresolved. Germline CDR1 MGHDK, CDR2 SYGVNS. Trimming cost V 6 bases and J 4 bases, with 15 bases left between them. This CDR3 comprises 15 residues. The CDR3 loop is CASRRSAGPTGELFF. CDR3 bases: TGTGCCAGCAGACGTTCGGCAGGCCCCACCGGGGAGCTGTTTTTT.

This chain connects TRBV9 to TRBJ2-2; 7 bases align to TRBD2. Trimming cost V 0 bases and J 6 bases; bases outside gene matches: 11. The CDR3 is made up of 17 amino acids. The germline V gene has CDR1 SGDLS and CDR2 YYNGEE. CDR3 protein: CASSVGLGREPAGELFF. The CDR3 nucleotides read TGTGCCAGCAGCGTAGGACTAGGGCGGGAGCCTGCCGGGGAGCTGTTTTTT.

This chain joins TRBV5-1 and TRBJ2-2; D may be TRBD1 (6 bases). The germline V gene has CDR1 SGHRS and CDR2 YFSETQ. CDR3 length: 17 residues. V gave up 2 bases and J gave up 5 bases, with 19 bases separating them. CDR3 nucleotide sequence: TGCGCCAGCAGCTTTATGGAGAGGGGACACACGACCGGGGAGCTGTTTTTT. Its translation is CASSFMERGHTTGELFF.

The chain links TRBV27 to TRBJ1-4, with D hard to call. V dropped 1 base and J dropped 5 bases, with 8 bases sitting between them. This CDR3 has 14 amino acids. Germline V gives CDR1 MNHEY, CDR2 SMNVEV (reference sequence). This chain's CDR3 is CASSLYGSNEKLFF. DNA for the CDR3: TGTGCCAGCAGTTTATACGGGTCGAATGAAAAACTGTTTTTT.

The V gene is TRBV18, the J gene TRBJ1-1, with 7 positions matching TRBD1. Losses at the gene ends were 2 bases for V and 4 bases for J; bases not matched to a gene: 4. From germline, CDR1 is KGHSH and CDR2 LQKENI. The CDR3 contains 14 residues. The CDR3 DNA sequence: TGTGCCAGCTCACCATGGGACAGATCCACTGAAGCTTTCTTT. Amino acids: CASSPWDRSTEAFF.

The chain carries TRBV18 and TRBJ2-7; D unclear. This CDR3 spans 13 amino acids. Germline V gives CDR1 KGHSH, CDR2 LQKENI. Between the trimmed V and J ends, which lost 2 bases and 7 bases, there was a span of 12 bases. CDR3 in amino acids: CASSPIPNEEQYF. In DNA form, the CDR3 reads TGTGCCAGCTCACCAATCCCTAATGAAGAGCAGTACTTC.

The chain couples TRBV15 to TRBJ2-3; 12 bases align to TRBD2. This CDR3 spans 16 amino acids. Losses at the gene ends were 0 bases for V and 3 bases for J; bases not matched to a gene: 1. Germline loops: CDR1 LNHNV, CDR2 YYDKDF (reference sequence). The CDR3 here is CATSRDLAGGTDTQYF. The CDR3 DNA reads TGTGCCACCAGCAGAGATCTAGCGGGAGGGACAGATACGCAGTATTTT.

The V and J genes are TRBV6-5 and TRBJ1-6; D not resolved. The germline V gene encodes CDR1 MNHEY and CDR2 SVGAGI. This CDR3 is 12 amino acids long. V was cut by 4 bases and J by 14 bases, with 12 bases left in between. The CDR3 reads CASSSATLTLHF. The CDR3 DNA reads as TGTGCCAGCAGTTCCGCGACTCTAACCCTCCACTTT.

The CDR3 sequence: CASSLAITSGADYEQYF. The CDR3 coding sequence is TGTGCCAGCAGCTTGGCCATAACTAGCGGAGCCGACTACGAGCAGTACTTC. This chain links TRBV5-4 with TRBJ2-7; 8 positions match TRBD2. The CDR3 spans 17 residues. V was pared by 0 bases and J by 3 bases, with 11 bases of the junction left unmatched. Germline CDR1 reads SGHNT; CDR2 reads YYREEE (reference sequence).

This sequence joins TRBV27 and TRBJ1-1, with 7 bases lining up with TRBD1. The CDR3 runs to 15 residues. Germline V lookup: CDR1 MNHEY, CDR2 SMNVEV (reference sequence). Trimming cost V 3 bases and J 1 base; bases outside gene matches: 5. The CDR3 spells CASSFHDRANTEAFF. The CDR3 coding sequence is TGTGCCAGCAGTTTTCACGACAGGGCGAACACTGAAGCTTTCTTT.

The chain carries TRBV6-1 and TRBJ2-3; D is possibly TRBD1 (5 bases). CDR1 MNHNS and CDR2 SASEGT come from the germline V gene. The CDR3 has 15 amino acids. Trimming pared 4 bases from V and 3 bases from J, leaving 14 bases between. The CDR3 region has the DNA TGTGCCAGCAGTGTACAGGCGCTTGGTACAGATACGCAGTATTTT. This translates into CASSVQALGTDTQYF.

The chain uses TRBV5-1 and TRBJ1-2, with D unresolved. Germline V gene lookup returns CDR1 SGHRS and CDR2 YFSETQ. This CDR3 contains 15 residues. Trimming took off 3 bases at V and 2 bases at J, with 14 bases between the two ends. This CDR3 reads CASSSEGDANYGYTF. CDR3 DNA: TGCGCCAGCAGCTCGGAAGGAGATGCGAACTATGGCTACACCTTC. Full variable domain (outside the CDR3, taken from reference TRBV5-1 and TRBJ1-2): KAGVTQTPRYLIKTRGQQVTLSCSPISGHRSVSWYQQTPGQGLQFLFEYFSETQRNKGNFPGRFSGRQFSNSRSEMNVSTLELGDSALYLCASSSEGDANYGYTFGSGTRLTVV.

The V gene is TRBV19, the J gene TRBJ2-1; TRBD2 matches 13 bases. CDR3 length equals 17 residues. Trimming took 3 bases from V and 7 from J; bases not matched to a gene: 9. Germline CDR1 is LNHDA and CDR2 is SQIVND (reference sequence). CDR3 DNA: TGTGCCAGTAGTATTGGACTCGGGACTAGCGGGATTAATGAGCAGTTCTTC. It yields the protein CASSIGLGTSGINEQFF.

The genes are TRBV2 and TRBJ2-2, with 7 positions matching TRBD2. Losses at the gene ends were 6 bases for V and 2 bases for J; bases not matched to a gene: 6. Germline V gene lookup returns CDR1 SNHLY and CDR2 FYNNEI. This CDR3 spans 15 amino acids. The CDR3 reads CASRRREGNTGELFF. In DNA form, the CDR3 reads TGTGCCAGCAGGAGGAGGGAGGGAAACACCGGGGAGCTGTTTTTT.

The CDR3 DNA reads TGTGCCAGCAGGGGGGGGACCAACTATGGCTACACCTTC. It translates to CASRGGTNYGYTF. The chain recombines TRBV7-9 with TRBJ1-2; a possible D gene is TRBD1 (5 bases). Looked up from germline, CDR1 is SEHNR and CDR2 is FQNEAQ (reference sequence). The ends were cut back, 6 bases at V and 2 bases at J, with 10 bases in the middle. CDR3 length equals 13 residues.

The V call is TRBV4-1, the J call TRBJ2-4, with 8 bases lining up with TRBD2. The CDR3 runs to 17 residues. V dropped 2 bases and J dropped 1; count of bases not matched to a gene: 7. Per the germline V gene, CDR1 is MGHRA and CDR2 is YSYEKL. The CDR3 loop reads CASSQLIQREAKNIQYF. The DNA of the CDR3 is TGCGCCAGCAGCCAACTCATCCAGCGGGAGGCCAAAAACATTCAGTACTTC.

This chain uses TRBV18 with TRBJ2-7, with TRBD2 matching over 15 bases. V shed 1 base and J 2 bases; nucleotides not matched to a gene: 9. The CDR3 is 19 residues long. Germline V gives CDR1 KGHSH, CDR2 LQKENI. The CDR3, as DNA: TGTGCCAGCTCACCACTTAGGACTAGCGGGAGGGCCTCCACCTACGAGCAGTACTTC. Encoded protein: CASSPLRTSGRASTYEQYF.

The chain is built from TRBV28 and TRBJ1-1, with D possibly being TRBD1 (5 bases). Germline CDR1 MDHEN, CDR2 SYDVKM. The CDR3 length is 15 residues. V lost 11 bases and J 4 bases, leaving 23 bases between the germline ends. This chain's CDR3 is CAVRGDKGLGTEAFF. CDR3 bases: TGTGCCGTTAGGGGCGACAAGGGCCTGGGCACTGAAGCTTTCTTT.